This T cell receptor beta chain originates from a study of T cells in Graves' hyperthyroidism and ophthalmopathy. TCR beta CDR3 regions were amplified from RNA. Using the HTBI primer set, a first-round RT-PCR was run on the TCR CDR3. TCRdb re-called the multiplex PCR reads through MiXCR, storing one row per CDR3 protein. There are about 690,000 distinct CDR3 sequences in the sample; roughly 17% occur only once, and 15% to 17% lies in the top ten. Diagnostic assessment was based on clinical symptoms, serum thyroxine and TRAb, thyroid ultrasound and orbital computed tomography. Germline CDR1 and CDR2: DFQATT and SNEGSKA (reference sequence). This CDR3 has 14 residues. Trimming took 3 bases from V and 2 from J, leaving 13 bases between them.

The sequenced sample consisted of blood. The receptor was isolated from a man aged 45-65 years with Graves' hyperthyroidism. The rearrangement links TRBV20-1 to TRBJ2-5, with D possibly being TRBD1 (6 bases). The CDR3 spells CSASSGVPQETQYF. CDR3 sequence (DNA): TGCAGTGCTAGTTCAGGGGTGCCACAAGAGACCCAGTACTTC.